These 28 T cell receptor beta chains share one sample of origin, sequenced in a study of CXCR3-negative and CXCR3-positive naive CD8 T cells. Via 5' RACE with UMI labels, TRB cDNA libraries were prepared. Following a re-call of the 5' RACE reads, TCRdb has one entry per CDR3 protein and lacks DNA. The sample holds 8,000 or so distinct CDR3 sequences. Sequencing was performed on naive CXCR3- CD8+ T cells from blood. The subset is: CD45RO-CCR7+CD27+CD95- naive CD8+ T cells lacking CXCR3 (TNR3-). These receptors were taken from a human donor in good health. Some clones in this sample may be carry-over from other donors' samples.

The J gene is TRBJ1-1, the V gene TRBV27; TCRdb outputs TRBD1, but without DNA this stays unchecked. The CDR3 has 17 residues. In germline, CDR1 is MNHEY, CDR2 SMNVEV (reference sequence). The CDR3 here is CASSLWGTGGMNTEAFF.

This chain links TRBV4-1 with TRBJ1-1. CDR1 is MGHRA, CDR2 YSYEKL, per germline. The CDR3 is 16 residues long. The chain's CDR3 is CASSQVIRALLTEAFF.

This clonotype is medium-sized by frequency. The J gene is TRBJ2-7, the V gene TRBV5-1; the D gene TCRdb calls, TRBD1, cannot be checked with no DNA. The length of the CDR3 is 15 residues. Germline lookup yields CDR1 SGHRS and CDR2 YFSETQ. The CDR3 spells CASSLDRGLPYEQYF. Full variable domain (remainder filled in from reference TRBV5-1 and TRBJ2-7): KAGVTQTPRYLIKTRGQQVTLSCSPISGHRSVSWYQQTPGQGLQFLFEYFSETQRNKGNFPGRFSGRQFSNSRSEMNVSTLELGDSALYLCASSLDRGLPYEQYFGPGTRLTVT.

This chain links TRBV6-2 or TRBV6-3 with TRBJ1-1. This CDR3 contains 12 residues. The germline CDR1 and CDR2 sequences are MNHEY and SVGEGT. CDR3 residues: CASGEPSAEAFF.

This clonotype registers medium-sized by frequency. The chain is built from TRBV4-2 and TRBJ2-7; TCRdb selects TRBD1, and the lack of DNA leaves this call unchecked. This CDR3 has 14 residues. CDR1 is LGHNA and CDR2 is YNFKEQ in the germline V gene. The CDR3 region is CASSQDGGAYEQYF.

The gene calls are TRBV29-1 and TRBJ2-1; TCRdb's D gene call, TRBD2, goes unchecked for lack of DNA. Germline V lookup: CDR1 SQVTM, CDR2 ANQGSEA. This CDR3 is built from 13 residues. The CDR3 sequence: CSVLSGGYNEQFF.

The CDR3 protein is CASSLARGWEETQYF. V usage is TRBV7-9 and J usage is TRBJ2-5; the TCRdb call, TRBD2, lacks DNA for checking. The CDR3 runs 15 residues. CDR1 is SEHNR and CDR2 is FQNEAQ in the germline V gene (reference sequence). Full variable domain (missing parts from reference TRBV7-9 and TRBJ2-5): DTGVSQNPRHKITKRGQNVTFRCDPISEHNRLYWYRQTLGQGPEFLTYFQNEAQLEKSRLLSDRFSAERPKGSFSTLEIQRTEQGDSAMYLCASSLARGWEETQYFGPGTRLLVL.

CDR3 amino acids: CASSSLSLSTDTQYF. This sequence joins TRBV5-1 and TRBJ2-3. Germline V gives CDR1 SGHRS, CDR2 YFSETQ. The CDR3 sequence is 15 residues long.

The rearrangement uses TRBV13 and TRBJ2-2; with no DNA, the TCRdb D assignment of TRBD2 cannot be verified. Per the germline V gene, CDR1 is PRHDT and CDR2 is FYEKMQ (reference sequence). The CDR3 sequence is 15 residues long. CDR3 protein: CASSPPSPHTGELFF.

Judged by frequency, this clonotype is medium-sized. The genes are TRBV9 and TRBJ2-2. This CDR3 contains 12 residues. Germline CDR1 and CDR2: SGDLS and YYNGEE. CDR3 sequence: CASSGGTGELFF.

This clonotype is called medium-sized based on its frequency. Here the CDR3 reads CSFVLQGNPFYEQYF. V gene TRBV29-1 combines with J gene TRBJ2-7; TCRdb's assignment of TRBD1 cannot be checked, as there is no DNA. The germline V gene has CDR1 SQVTM and CDR2 ANQGSEA. The CDR3 runs to 15 residues.

This clonotype is medium-sized by frequency. The chain employs TRBV27 and TRBJ2-5; as DNA is missing, the TRBD2 call by TCRdb cannot be tested. The CDR3 totals 15 residues. Looked up from germline, CDR1 is MNHEY and CDR2 is SMNVEV (reference sequence). CDR3 region: CASSPSWRGQETQYF.

The chain links TRBV19 to TRBJ2-5. The CDR3 has 12 amino acids. Germline values: CDR1 LNHDA, CDR2 SQIVND (reference sequence). The CDR3 reads CASTDGEETQYF.

The J gene is TRBJ2-2, the V gene TRBV5-1; TCRdb's D call of TRBD2 is untestable without DNA. This CDR3 has 16 residues. CDR1 is SGHRS, CDR2 YFSETQ, per germline. CDR3 in amino acids: CASSLGLAGVTGELFF.

This clonotype is medium-sized by frequency. This chain uses TRBV13 with TRBJ2-7. The CDR3 has 13 amino acids. Germline CDR1 PRHDT, CDR2 FYEKMQ (reference sequence). This CDR3 reads CASSLENGYEQYF.

Frequency places this clonotype as medium-sized. The chain links TRBV28 to TRBJ2-7; TCRdb names TRBD1, which stays unverified in the absence of DNA. This CDR3 is built from 16 residues. Germline V lookup: CDR1 MDHEN, CDR2 SYDVKM. The CDR3 sequence is CASSSPLRQGWDEQYF.

J is TRBJ2-7 and V is TRBV20-1. Germline V gives CDR1 DFQATT, CDR2 SNEGSKA (reference sequence). The CDR3 sequence is 12 residues long. CDR3 sequence: CSAREASYEQYF.

This rearrangement joins TRBV29-1 to TRBJ2-7. The CDR3 contains 11 residues. Germline-derived CDR1 and CDR2 are SQVTM and ANQGSEA. CDR3 amino acids: CSVWVSGQQFF.

The chain couples TRBV2 to TRBJ2-3; absent DNA, TCRdb's TRBD2 call cannot be checked. Germline CDR1 is SNHLY and CDR2 is FYNNEI. CDR3 length equals 13 residues. CDR3 in amino acids: CASPSGFTDTQYF.

By frequency, this clonotype is medium-sized (0.01 to 0.1%). The gene calls are TRBV12-3 or TRBV12-4 and TRBJ2-2; TCRdb outputs TRBD1, but without DNA this stays unchecked. The CDR3 spans 16 residues. The CDR3 spells CASSPGGTDPTGELFF.

This clonotype is identified as medium-sized (0.01 to 0.1%) from frequency. The chain has TRBV5-1 and TRBJ2-7; TCRdb designates TRBD1, a call that cannot be tested without DNA. CDR3 length: 14 residues. Germline lookup yields CDR1 SGHRS and CDR2 YFSETQ. This CDR3 reads CASSHRDNHYEQYF.

The chain is built from TRBV5-1 and TRBJ1-1. The V gene's germline CDR1 is SGHRS and CDR2 YFSETQ. The CDR3 contains 14 residues. This CDR3 reads CASSLALVNTEAFF.

This rearrangement joins TRBV29-1 to TRBJ2-7; TCRdb outputs TRBD2, but without DNA this stays unchecked. CDR1 and CDR2 from the germline V gene are SQVTM and ANQGSEA. This CDR3 is 17 amino acids long. This chain's CDR3 is CSVGGTRTSGVSYEQYF.

The rearrangement links TRBV7-6 to TRBJ2-4; the D call from TCRdb, TRBD1, cannot be confirmed without DNA. Looked up from germline, CDR1 is SGHVS and CDR2 is FNYEAQ. The CDR3 has 14 amino acids. The CDR3 spells CASSTQPTGNIQYF.

The chain has TRBV30 and TRBJ2-1; the D call of TRBD1 rests on TCRdb alone, since no DNA is present to check it. CDR1 and CDR2 from the germline V gene are GTSNPN and SVGIG (reference sequence). The CDR3 loop spans 13 amino acids. CDR3 in amino acids: CAWSVKGQNEQFF.

This clonotype is classed as medium-sized (0.01 to 0.1%) by frequency. The chain is built from TRBV2 and TRBJ2-5. The CDR3 totals 15 residues. Germline V CDR1 and CDR2: SNHLY, FYNNEI. CDR3 sequence reads: CASSEVDFGQETQYF.

The J gene is TRBJ2-3, the V gene TRBV6-1; the D gene TCRdb calls, TRBD1, cannot be checked with no DNA. Germline loops: CDR1 MNHNS, CDR2 SASEGT. CDR3 length: 14 residues. The CDR3 reads CASITRGWTDTQYF.

The gene calls are TRBV29-1 and TRBJ1-1; TCRdb selects TRBD1, and the lack of DNA leaves this call unchecked. This CDR3 contains 13 residues. Per the germline V gene, CDR1 is SQVTM and CDR2 is ANQGSEA. The CDR3 sequence: CSVAGHQSTEAFF.